This T cell receptor beta chain originates from a study of OX40 agonist ivuxolimab in advanced cancers. Study at large: Hepatocellular carcinoma, melanoma, renal cell or head and neck cancer affected the dose-escalation patients.

In regard to this clone: Antigen: not known.

Produced via immunoSEQ multiplex PCR; TCRdb's table is partial and in-frame only. The sample records 30,000 to 45,000 clones, 80% to 90% being singletons. Study-level points and caveats: At 0.1 to 3.0 mg/kg, clonal expansion of CD4+ and CD8+ blood T cells had occurred by week 6.

This CDR3 has 15 residues. V dropped 5 bases and J dropped 0 bases, with 12 bases sitting between them. The germline gives CDR1 SGHTA, CDR2 FQGTGA. The clonotype was recovered from an adult with an advanced solid tumor such as melanoma, head and neck, liver or kidney cancer. This chain links TRBV7-3 with TRBJ2-3; D not resolved. The sequenced sample was CD4+ or CD8+ T cells sorted from blood, obtained in a trial of the OX40 agonist ivuxolimab. The CDR3 coding sequence is TGTGCCAGCAGCCCCACGGCGGTTAGCACAGATACGCAGTATTTT. This sequence encodes CASSPTAVSTDTQYF.